The text below deals with one T cell receptor (beta chain). Per the germline V gene, CDR1 is SGHTA and CDR2 is FQGTGA. The CDR3 has 16 amino acids. V gave up 8 bases and J gave up 10 bases, with 27 bases separating them. These data originate in a study of blood T cell repertoires in COVID-19. Whole-study context: T cells, B-cell-depleted T cells, or PBMCs supplied cDNA or gDNA.

Original processing methods: Reference gene primers were amplified, and this amplification served to estimate nucleated cell counts. Data came from immunoSEQ multiplex PCR; TCRdb stores just in-frame clones and leaves some out. V and J calls and clone size are given by that table; D and trimming were obtained from the DNA. The sample contains under 250,000 clones, 86% of which appear only once. The source of this sequence is a man aged 55 to 69 with acute or convalescent COVID-19. The gene calls are TRBV7-3 and TRBJ2-1, with D perhaps matching TRBD1 (5 bases). Sample: peripheral blood. This chain's CDR3 is CASSVFHDSATAEQFF. DNA for the CDR3: TGTGCCAGCTCCGTTTTCCATGACAGCGCGACGGCCGAGCAGTTCTTC.